A single TCR beta chain is shown here with its context. What it binds is not known. This entry belongs to a study of PD-1 blockade in classical Hodgkin lymphoma. Study results and caveats: Among the patients, those starting nivolumab under 1 year after ASCT were excluded. Complete responders showed a baseline diversity that resembled the diversity of newly diagnosed patients. CD4+ TCR diversity climbed significantly by C4D1, unlike CD8+ TCR diversity.

The time point is: cycle 4 day 1 (C4D1), after 5 to 7 weeks of nivolumab. All patients experienced relapse after autologous stem cell transplantation, and brentuximab vedotin exposure was variable. Germline CDR1 and CDR2: MNHEY and SMNVEV (reference sequence). The V end was cut by 2 bases, the J end by 8 bases, with 19 bases between. The CDR3 is 16 residues long. Assay: immunoSEQ multiplex PCR; the TCRdb copy retains only in-frame clones and omits some. The table records tens of thousands of clones, about 90% of them present only once. This chain uses TRBV27 with TRBJ1-3, with no clear D. The sequence was collected from a human donor with classical Hodgkin lymphoma. The specimen comprised peripheral blood mononuclear cells (PBMCs), sampled before the fourth cycle of nivolumab. The CDR3 is CASSLRAGRGEYTIYF. In nucleotides, the CDR3 is TGTGCCAGCAGTTTACGGGCAGGCAGAGGAGAATACACCATATATTTT.